This record concerns one T cell receptor beta chain sequence. The sample is drawn from a study of shared clonotypes between healthy human individuals. Study details: The donor pool was made up of two women and three men aged 18 to 49.

Measured with immunoSEQ multiplex PCR; TCRdb has only the in-frame clones, and not every one. Counted here are 1.4 million or so clones, less than 99% occurring once; the ten biggest clones make up over 0.3%. The CDR3 has 13 amino acids. Trimming left V 3 bases short and J 3 bases short, with 9 bases between. Germline assignment: CDR1 SGDLS and CDR2 YYNGEE. Division of CD4+ cells produced a CD45RA+ naive subset and a CD45RA-negative memory subset. The gene calls are TRBV9 and TRBJ2-5; D gene ambiguous. The receptor was isolated from a man aged 25-45 years in good health. The sample was naive CD4+ T cells sorted from blood. The subset denotes: CD45RA+ positively selected. Written as DNA, the CDR3 is TGTGCCAGCAGCGCGACCGAAGAAGAGACCCAGTACTTC. Its protein product is CASSATEEETQYF.